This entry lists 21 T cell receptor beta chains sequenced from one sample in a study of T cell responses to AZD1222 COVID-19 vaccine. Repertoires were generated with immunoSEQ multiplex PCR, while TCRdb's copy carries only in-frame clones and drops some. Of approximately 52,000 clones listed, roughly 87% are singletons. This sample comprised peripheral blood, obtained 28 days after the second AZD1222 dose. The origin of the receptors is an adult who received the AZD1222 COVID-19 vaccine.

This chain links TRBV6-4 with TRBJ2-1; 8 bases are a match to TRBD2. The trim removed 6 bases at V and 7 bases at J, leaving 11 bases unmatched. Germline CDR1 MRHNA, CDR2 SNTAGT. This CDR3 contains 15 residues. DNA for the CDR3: TGTGCCAGCAGCCCGAGCGGGAGTCTCAGTAATGAGCAGTTCTTC. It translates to CASSPSGSLSNEQFF.

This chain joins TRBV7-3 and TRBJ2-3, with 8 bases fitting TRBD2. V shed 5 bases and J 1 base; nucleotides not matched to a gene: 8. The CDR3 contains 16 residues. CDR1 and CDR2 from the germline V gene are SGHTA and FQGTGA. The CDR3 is CASSPGLAGRTDTQYF. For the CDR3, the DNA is TGTGCCAGCAGCCCCGGGCTAGCGGGCCGCACAGATACGCAGTATTTT.

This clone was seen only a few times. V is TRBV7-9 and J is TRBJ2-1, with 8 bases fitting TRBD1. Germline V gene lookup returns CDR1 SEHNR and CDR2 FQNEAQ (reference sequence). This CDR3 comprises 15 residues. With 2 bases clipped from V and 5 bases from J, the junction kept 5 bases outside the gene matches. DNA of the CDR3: TGTGCCAGCAGCTTACGACAGGGGTTGGACAATGAGCAGTTCTTC. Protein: CASSLRQGLDNEQFF.

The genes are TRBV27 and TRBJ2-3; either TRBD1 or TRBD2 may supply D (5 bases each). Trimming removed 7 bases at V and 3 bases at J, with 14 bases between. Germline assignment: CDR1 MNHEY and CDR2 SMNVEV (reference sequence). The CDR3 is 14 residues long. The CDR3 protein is CASIPQGGTDTQYF. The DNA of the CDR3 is TGTGCCAGCATCCCCCAGGGCGGGACAGATACGCAGTATTTT.

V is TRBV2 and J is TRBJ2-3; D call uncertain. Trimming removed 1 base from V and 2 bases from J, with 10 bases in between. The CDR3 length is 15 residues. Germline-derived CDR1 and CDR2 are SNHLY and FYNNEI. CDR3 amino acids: CASSEVGIHTDTQYF. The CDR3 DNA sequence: TGTGCCAGCAGTGAAGTTGGGATACACACAGATACGCAGTATTTT. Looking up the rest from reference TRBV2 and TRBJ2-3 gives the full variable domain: EPEVTQTPSHQVTQMGQEVILRCVPISNHLYFYWYRQILGQKVEFLVSFYNNEISEKSEIFDDQFSVERPDGSNFTLKIRSTKLEDSAMYFCASSEVGIHTDTQYFGPGTRLTVL.

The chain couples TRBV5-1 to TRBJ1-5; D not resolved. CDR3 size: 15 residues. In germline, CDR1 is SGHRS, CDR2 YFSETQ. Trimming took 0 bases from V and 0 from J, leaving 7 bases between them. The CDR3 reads CASSLGDSSNQPQHF. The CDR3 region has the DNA TGCGCCAGCAGCTTGGGGGATAGTAGCAATCAGCCCCAGCATTTT.

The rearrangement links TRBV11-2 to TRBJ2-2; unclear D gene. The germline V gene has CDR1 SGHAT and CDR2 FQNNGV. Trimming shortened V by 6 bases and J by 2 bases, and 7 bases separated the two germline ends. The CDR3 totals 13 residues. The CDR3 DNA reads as TGTGCCAGCAGGCCTGGAAACACCGGGGAGCTGTTTTTT. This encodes CASRPGNTGELFF.

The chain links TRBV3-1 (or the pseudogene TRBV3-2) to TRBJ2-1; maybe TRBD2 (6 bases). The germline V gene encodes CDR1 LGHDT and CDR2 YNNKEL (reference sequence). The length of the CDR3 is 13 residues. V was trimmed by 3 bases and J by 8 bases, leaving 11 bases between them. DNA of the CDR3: TGTGCCAGCAGCCATAAAGGAGGGGATGAGCAGTTCTTC. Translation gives CASSHKGGDEQFF.

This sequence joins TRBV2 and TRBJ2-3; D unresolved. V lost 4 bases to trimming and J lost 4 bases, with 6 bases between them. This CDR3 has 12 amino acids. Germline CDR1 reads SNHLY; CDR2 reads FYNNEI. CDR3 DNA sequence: TGTGCCAGCAGTGCCAGGTCAGATACGCAGTATTTT. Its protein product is CASSARSDTQYF.

CDR3 in amino acids: CASSLSSLMNTEAFF. CDR3 coding DNA: TGCGCCAGCAGCTTGAGCAGCCTAATGAACACTGAAGCTTTCTTT. V is TRBV5-1 and J is TRBJ1-1; D not resolved. This CDR3 spans 15 amino acids. CDR1 is SGHRS, CDR2 YFSETQ, per germline. V lost 1 base, J lost 0 bases, and 10 bases lay in between.

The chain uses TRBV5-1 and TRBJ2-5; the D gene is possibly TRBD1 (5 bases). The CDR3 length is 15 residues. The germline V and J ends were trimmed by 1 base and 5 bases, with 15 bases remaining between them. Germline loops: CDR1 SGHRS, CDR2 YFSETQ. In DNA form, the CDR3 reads TGCGCCAGCAGCTTGCAGGGTACTTTGGGGGAGACCCAGTACTTC. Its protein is CASSLQGTLGETQYF.

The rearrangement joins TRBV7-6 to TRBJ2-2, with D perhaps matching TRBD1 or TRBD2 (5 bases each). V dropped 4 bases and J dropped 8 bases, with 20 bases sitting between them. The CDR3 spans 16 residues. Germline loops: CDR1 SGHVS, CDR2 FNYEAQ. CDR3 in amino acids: CASSSPTGQPQGELFF. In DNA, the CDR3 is TGTGCCAGCAGCTCACCCACGGGGCAGCCTCAGGGGGAGCTGTTTTTT.

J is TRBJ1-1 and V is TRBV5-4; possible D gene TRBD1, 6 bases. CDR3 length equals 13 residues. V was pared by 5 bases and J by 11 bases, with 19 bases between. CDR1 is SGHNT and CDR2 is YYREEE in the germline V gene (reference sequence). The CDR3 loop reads CASSPRGGRDAFF. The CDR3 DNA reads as TGTGCCAGCAGTCCCAGGGGAGGTAGGGACGCTTTCTTT.

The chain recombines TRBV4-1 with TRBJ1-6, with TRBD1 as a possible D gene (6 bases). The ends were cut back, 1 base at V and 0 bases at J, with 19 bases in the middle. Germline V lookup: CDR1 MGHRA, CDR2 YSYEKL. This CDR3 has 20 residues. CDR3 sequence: CASSQGSGQQSSSYNSPLHF. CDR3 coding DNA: TGCGCCAGCAGCCAAGGGTCAGGACAGCAAAGTAGCTCCTATAATTCACCCCTCCACTTT.

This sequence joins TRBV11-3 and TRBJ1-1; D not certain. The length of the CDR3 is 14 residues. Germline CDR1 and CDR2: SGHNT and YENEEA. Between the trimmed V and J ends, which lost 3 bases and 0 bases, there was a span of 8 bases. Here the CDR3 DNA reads TGTGCCAGCAGCTTGAGAGGGATGAACACTGAAGCTTTCTTT. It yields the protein CASSLRGMNTEAFF.

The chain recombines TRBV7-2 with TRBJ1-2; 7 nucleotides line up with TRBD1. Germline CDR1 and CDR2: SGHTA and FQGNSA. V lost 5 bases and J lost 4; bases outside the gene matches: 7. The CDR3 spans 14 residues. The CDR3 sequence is CASSQDRAAYGYTF. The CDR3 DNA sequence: TGTGCCAGCAGCCAAGACAGGGCTGCCTATGGCTACACCTTC. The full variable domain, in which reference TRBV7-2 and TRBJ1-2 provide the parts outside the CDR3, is GAGVSQSPSNKVTEKGKDVELRCDPISGHTALYWYRQSLGQGLEFLIYFQGNSAPDKSGLPSDRFSAERTGGSVSTLTIQRTQQEDSAVYLCASSQDRAAYGYTFGSGTRLTVV.

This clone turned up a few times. The CDR3 nucleotides read TGTGCCAGCAGCCGTTGGACTAGAAACAATGAGCAGTTCTTC. Translating it yields CASSRWTRNNEQFF. The rearrangement joins TRBV7-2 to TRBJ2-1; TRBD2 agrees at 7 bases. The CDR3 is 14 amino acids. J gave up 5 bases and V 5 bases, and 6 bases lay outside the gene matches. Germline V CDR1 and CDR2: SGHTA, FQGNSA.

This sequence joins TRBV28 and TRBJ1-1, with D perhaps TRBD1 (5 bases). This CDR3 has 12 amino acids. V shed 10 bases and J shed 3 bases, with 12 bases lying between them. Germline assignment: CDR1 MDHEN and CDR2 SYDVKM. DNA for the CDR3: TGTGCCATCCTGGGGGTGGACACTGAAGCTTTCTTT. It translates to CAILGVDTEAFF.

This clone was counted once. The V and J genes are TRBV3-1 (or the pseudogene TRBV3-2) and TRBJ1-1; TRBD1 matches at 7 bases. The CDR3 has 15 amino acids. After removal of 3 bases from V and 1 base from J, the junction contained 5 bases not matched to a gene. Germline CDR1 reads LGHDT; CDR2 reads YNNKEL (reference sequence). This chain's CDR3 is CASSQSGGGNTEAFF. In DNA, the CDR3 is TGTGCCAGCAGCCAGTCAGGGGGGGGGAACACTGAAGCTTTCTTT.

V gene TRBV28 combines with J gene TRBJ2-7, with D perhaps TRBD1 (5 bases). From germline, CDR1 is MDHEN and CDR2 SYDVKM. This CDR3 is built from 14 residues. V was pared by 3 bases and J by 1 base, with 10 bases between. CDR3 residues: CASSFRTISYEQYF. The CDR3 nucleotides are TGTGCCAGCAGTTTTCGGACAATTTCCTACGAGCAGTACTTC.

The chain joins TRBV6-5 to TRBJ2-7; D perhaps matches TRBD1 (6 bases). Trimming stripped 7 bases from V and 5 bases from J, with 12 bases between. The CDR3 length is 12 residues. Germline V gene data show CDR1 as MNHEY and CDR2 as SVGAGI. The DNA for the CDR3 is TGTGCCAGCAAGGGGGAATACGACGAGCAGTACTTC. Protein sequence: CASKGEYDEQYF.